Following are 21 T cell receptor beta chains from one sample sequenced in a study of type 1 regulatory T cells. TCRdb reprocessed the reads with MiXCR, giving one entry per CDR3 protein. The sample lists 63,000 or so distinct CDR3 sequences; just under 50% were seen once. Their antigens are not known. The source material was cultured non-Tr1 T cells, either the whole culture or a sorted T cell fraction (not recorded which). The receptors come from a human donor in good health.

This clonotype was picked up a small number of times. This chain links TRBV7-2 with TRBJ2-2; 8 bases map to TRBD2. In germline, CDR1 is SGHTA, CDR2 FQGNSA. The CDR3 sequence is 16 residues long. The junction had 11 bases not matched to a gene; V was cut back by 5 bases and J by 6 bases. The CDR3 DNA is TGTGCCAGCAGCCCCGGCGGGCGGGGGGAGTCCGGGGAGCTGTTTTTT. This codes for CASSPGGRGESGELFF.

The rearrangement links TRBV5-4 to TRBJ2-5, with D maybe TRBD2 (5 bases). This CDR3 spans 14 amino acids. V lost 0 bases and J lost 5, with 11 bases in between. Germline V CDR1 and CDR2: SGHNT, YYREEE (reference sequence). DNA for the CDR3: TGTGCCAGCAGCTTGGATACTAGTGGCGAGACCCAGTACTTC. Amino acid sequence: CASSLDTSGETQYF.

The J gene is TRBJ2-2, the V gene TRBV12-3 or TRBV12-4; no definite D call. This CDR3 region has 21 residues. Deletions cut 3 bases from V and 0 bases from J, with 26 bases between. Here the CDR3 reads CASSFLDGSATGPTNTGELFF. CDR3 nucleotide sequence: TGTGCCAGCAGTTTTTTGGATGGTTCGGCAACCGGGCCCACGAACACCGGGGAGCTGTTTTTT.

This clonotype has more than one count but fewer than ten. The CDR3 bases are TGTGCCAGCAGGCCCGTGGGACCGGGCTATGGCTACACCTTC. This encodes CASRPVGPGYGYTF. The chain joins TRBV6-6 to TRBJ1-2; maybe TRBD1 (5 bases). Looked up from germline, CDR1 is MNHNY and CDR2 is SVGAGI (reference sequence). Trimming shortened V by 6 bases and J by 4 bases, and 15 bases separated the two germline ends. The CDR3 length is 14 residues.

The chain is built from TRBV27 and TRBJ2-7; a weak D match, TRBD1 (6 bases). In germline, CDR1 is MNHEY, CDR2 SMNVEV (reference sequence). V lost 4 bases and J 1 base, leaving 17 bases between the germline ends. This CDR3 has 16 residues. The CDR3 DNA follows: TGTGCCAGCAGTTCCCGCCCCCTTACAGGGTCCTACGAGCAGTACTTC. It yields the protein CASSSRPLTGSYEQYF.

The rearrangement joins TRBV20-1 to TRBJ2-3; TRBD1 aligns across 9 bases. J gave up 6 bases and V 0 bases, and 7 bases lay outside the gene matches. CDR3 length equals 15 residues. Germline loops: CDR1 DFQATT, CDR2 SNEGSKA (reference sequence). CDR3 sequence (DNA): TGCAGTGCTAGAGAGACACAGGGGGCAAGGGATACGCAGTATTTT. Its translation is CSARETQGARDTQYF.

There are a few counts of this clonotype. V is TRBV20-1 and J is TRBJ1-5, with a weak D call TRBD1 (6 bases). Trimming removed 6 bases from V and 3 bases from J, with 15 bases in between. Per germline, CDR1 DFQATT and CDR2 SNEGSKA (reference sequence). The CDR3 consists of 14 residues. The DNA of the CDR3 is TGCAGTGCCCGAGGAACAGGGTACAATCAGCCCCAGCATTTT. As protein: CSARGTGYNQPQHF.

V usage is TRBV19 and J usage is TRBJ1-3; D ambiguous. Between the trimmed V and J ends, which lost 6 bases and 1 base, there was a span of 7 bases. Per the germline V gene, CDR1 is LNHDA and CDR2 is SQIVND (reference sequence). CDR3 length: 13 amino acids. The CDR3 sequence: CASRGVSGNTIYF. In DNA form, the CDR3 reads TGTGCCAGTAGAGGTGTATCTGGAAACACCATATATTTT.

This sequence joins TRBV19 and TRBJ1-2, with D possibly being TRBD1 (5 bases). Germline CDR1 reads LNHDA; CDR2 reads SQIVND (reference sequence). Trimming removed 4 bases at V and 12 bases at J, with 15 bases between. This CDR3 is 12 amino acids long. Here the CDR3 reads CASSTSGVSHTF. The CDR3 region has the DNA TGTGCCAGTAGTACGTCGGGGGTTTCTCACACCTTC.

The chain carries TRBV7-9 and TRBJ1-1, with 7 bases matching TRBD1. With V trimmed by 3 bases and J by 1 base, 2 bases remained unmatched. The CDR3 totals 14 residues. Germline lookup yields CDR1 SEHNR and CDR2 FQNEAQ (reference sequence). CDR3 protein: CASSFQGGNTEAFF. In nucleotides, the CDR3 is TGTGCCAGCAGCTTCCAGGGGGGGAACACTGAAGCTTTCTTT.

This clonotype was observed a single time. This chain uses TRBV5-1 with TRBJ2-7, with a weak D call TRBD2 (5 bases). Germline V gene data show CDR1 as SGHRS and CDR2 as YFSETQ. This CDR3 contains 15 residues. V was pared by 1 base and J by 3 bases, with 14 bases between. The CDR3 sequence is CASSLPGVDLYEQYF. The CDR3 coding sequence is TGCGCCAGCAGCTTGCCCGGGGTAGACCTCTACGAGCAGTACTTC.

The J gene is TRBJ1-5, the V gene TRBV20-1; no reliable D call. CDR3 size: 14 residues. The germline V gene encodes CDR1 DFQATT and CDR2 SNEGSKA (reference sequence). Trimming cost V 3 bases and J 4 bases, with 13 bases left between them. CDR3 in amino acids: CSASDASGNQPQHF. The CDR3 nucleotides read TGCAGTGCTAGTGACGCGTCGGGAAATCAGCCCCAGCATTTT.

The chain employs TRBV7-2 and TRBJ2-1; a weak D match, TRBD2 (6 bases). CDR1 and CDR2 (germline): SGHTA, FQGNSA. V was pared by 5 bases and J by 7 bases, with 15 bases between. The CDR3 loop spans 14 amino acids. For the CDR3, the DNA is TGTGCCAGCAGCCCGCACCGGAGGGGTAATGAGCAGTTCTTC. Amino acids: CASSPHRRGNEQFF.

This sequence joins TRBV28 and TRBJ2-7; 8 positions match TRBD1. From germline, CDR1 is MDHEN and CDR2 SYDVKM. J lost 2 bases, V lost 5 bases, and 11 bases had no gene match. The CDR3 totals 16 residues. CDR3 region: CASSPTETGAAYEQYF. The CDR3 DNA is TGTGCCAGCAGTCCTACTGAGACAGGGGCCGCCTACGAGCAGTACTTC. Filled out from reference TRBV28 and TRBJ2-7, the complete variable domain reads DVKVTQSSRYLVKRTGEKVFLECVQDMDHENMFWYRQDPGLGLRLIYFSYDVKMKEKGDIPEGYSVSREKKERFSLILESASTNQTSMYLCASSPTETGAAYEQYFGPGTRLTVT.

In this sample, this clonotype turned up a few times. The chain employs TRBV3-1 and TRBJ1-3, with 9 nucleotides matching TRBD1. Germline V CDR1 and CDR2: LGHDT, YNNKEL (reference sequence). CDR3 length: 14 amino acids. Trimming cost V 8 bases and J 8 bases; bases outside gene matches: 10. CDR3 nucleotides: TGTGCCAGCCGTTTCGGGACAGGGTGGGACACCATATATTTT. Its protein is CASRFGTGWDTIYF.

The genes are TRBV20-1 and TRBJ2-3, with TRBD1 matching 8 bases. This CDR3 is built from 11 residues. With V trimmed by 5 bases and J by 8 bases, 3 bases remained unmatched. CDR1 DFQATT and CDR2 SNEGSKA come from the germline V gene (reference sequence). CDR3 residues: CSAATGGTQYF. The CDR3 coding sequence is TGCAGTGCTGCTACAGGGGGTACGCAGTATTTT.

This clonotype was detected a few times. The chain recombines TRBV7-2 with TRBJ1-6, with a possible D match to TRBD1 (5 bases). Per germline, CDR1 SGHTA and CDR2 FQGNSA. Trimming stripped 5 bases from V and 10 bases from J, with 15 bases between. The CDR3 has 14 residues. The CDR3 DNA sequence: TGTGCCAGCAGCCCTGGGACCCCCAGATCACCCCTCCACTTT. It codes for CASSPGTPRSPLHF.

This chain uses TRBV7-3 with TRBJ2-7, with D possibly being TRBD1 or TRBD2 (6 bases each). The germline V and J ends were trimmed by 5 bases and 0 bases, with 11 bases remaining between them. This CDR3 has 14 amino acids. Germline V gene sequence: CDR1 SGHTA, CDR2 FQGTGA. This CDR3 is CASSPWGASYEQYF. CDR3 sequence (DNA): TGTGCCAGCAGCCCCTGGGGGGCCTCCTACGAGCAGTACTTC.

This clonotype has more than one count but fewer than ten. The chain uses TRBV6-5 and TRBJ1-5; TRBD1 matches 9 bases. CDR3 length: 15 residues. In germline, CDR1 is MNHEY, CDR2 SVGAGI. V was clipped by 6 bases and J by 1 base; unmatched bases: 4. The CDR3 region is CASRKDRGSNQPQHF. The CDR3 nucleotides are TGTGCCAGCAGAAAGGACAGGGGAAGCAATCAGCCCCAGCATTTT.

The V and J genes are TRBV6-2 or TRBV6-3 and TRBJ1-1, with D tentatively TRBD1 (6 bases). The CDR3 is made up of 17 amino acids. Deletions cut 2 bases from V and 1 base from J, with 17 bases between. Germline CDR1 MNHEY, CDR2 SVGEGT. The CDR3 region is CASSYGFLPGANTEAFF. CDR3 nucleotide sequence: TGTGCCAGCAGTTACGGATTTTTGCCAGGGGCGAACACTGAAGCTTTCTTT.

In DNA form, the CDR3 reads TGTGCCACCAGCAGAGATTTTCCAGGGGGGGAGTATGGCTACACCTTC. This gives the protein CATSRDFPGGEYGYTF. The chain carries TRBV15 and TRBJ1-2, with TRBD1 matching 7 bases. The CDR3 sequence is 16 residues long. The germline CDR1 and CDR2 sequences are LNHNV and YYDKDF (reference sequence). V dropped 0 bases and J dropped 5; count of bases not matched to a gene: 9.